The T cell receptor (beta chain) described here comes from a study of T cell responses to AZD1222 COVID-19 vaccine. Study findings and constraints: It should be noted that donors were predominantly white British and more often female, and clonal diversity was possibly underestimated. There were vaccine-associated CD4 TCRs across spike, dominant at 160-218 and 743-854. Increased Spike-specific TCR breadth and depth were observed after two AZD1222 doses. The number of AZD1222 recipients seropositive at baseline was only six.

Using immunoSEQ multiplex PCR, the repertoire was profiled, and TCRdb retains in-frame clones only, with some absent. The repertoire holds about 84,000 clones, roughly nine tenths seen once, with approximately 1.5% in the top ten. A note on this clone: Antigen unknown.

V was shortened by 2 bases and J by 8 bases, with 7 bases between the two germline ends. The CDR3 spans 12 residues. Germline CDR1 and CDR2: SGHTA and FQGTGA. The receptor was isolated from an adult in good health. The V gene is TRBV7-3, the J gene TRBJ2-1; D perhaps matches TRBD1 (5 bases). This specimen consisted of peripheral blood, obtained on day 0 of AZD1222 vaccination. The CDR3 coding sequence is TGTGCCAGCAGCTTACAGGGCTATGAGCAGTTCTTC. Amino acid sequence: CASSLQGYEQFF.